The 31 T cell receptor beta chains below all came from one sample that was sequenced in a study of molecular identifiers for immune sequencing clone quantification. A single record per CDR3 protein comes from TCRdb applying MiXCR to the PCR reads. This sample carries over 600,000 distinct CDR3 sequences, about 20% of them seen once, and the ten largest clones take 0.75% to 0.95%. Sequenced material: naive CD8+ T cells from blood, with Jurkat cell RNA spiked in. Subset in this sample: FACS-sorted CD8+CD4-CCR7+CD45RA+ naive T cells. These receptors all come from a human donor in good health. Some libraries in this study had Jurkat cell RNA spiked in.

This clonotype appeared a few times. The CDR3 nucleotides are TGTGCCTGGAGTACGACGGCTGTCTCTGGAAACACCATATATTTT. Its translation: CAWSTTAVSGNTIYF. V and J are TRBV30 and TRBJ1-3; D is unclear. This CDR3 spans 15 amino acids. Trimming took 2 bases from V and 0 from J, leaving 11 bases between them. The V gene's germline CDR1 is GTSNPN and CDR2 SVGIG (reference sequence).

At least ten counts were recorded for this clonotype. The genes are TRBV4-1 and TRBJ2-7; D is unresolved. CDR3 length: 15 residues. Germline assignment: CDR1 MGHRA and CDR2 YSYEKL. Between the trimmed V and J ends, which lost 6 bases and 5 bases, there was a span of 20 bases. CDR3 coding DNA: TGCGCCAGCAGTCCCCGCTCGGACCTGAGGAACGAGCAGTACTTC. It translates to CASSPRSDLRNEQYF.

The chain has TRBV27 and TRBJ2-3, with 10 bases identical to TRBD2. Germline V lookup: CDR1 MNHEY, CDR2 SMNVEV (reference sequence). J was trimmed by 3 bases and V by 8 bases; bases with no gene match: 8. The CDR3 loop spans 15 amino acids. This CDR3 reads CASGPLAGETDTQYF. The CDR3 DNA reads TGTGCCAGCGGTCCGCTAGCGGGGGAGACAGATACGCAGTATTTT.

This clonotype was observed many times. This chain connects TRBV20-1 to TRBJ2-7; possibly TRBD1 for D (7 bases). This CDR3 has 17 amino acids. The germline gives CDR1 DFQATT, CDR2 SNEGSKA (reference sequence). V was pared by 0 bases and J by 0 bases, with 18 bases between. The CDR3 nucleotides read TGCAGTGCTAGAGACCAGGGCGGGACAGCCACCTCCTACGAGCAGTACTTC. Translation: CSARDQGGTATSYEQYF.

This clonotype was seen at least ten times. The CDR3 DNA follows: TGTGCCAGCAGCTTAAAGGGTGTAGGAGATACGCAGTATTTT. This encodes CASSLKGVGDTQYF. The rearrangement uses TRBV11-2 and TRBJ2-3, with D uncertain. Trimming cost V 2 bases and J 5 bases, with 11 bases left between them. The CDR3 is 14 amino acids. CDR1 is SGHAT, CDR2 FQNNGV, per germline.

In this sample, this clonotype turned up many times. The chain recombines TRBV2 with TRBJ1-5; D is ambiguous. V was clipped by 3 bases and J by 4 bases, with 10 bases between them. This CDR3 has 14 residues. Germline V gene sequence: CDR1 SNHLY, CDR2 FYNNEI. This chain's CDR3 is CASSDGRYNQPQHF. CDR3 nucleotide sequence: TGTGCCAGCAGTGATGGGCGTTATAATCAGCCCCAGCATTTT.

The chain's CDR3 is CAAGQGGNTIYF. The CDR3 DNA sequence: TGTGCCGCCGGACAGGGGGGAAACACCATATATTTT. This chain uses TRBV19 with TRBJ1-3, with 9 bases lining up with TRBD1. The CDR3 extends over 12 amino acids. J gave up 4 bases and V 11 bases, and 3 bases lay outside the gene matches. CDR1 LNHDA and CDR2 SQIVND come from the germline V gene (reference sequence). Based on the CDR3 plus reference TRBV19 and TRBJ1-3, the full variable domain is DGGITQSPKYLFRKEGQNVTLSCEQNLNHDAMYWYRQDPGQGLRLIYYSQIVNDFQKGDIAEGYSVSREKKESFPLTVTSAQKNPTAFYLCAAGQGGNTIYFGEGSWLTVV.

Ten or more counts support this clonotype. The chain employs TRBV28 and TRBJ2-7; D is unresolved. The germline gives CDR1 MDHEN, CDR2 SYDVKM. The CDR3 consists of 15 residues. The V end was cut by 3 bases, the J end by 2 bases, with 14 bases between. Written as DNA, the CDR3 is TGTGCCAGCAGTTTCGGGCTACCTGGGGCCTACGAGCAGTACTTC. This codes for CASSFGLPGAYEQYF.

The CDR3 region has the DNA TGCAGTGCTAGCCCCCGGGACGAATACTACGAGCAGTACTTC. Translated: CSASPRDEYYEQYF. The genes are TRBV20-1 and TRBJ2-7, with D tentatively TRBD1 or TRBD2 (5 bases each). Per the germline V gene, CDR1 is DFQATT and CDR2 is SNEGSKA (reference sequence). The CDR3 covers 14 residues. Between the trimmed V and J ends, which lost 3 bases and 3 bases, there was a span of 15 bases.

V usage is TRBV30 and J usage is TRBJ2-1; 8 bases align to TRBD2. Trimming took 4 bases from V and 8 from J; bases not matched to a gene: 4. The CDR3 extends over 12 amino acids. The germline CDR1 and CDR2 sequences are GTSNPN and SVGIG (reference sequence). The CDR3 loop reads CAWIGGADEQFF. The CDR3 region has the DNA TGTGCCTGGATCGGGGGGGCGGATGAGCAGTTCTTC.

Many counts were recorded for this clonotype. This chain joins TRBV9 and TRBJ2-3; no firm D call. From germline, CDR1 is SGDLS and CDR2 YYNGEE. The CDR3 is made up of 12 amino acids. Trimming removed 4 bases from V and 4 bases from J, with 7 bases in between. Here the CDR3 DNA reads TGTGCCAGCAGCATCTACTCAGATACGCAGTATTTT. It translates to CASSIYSDTQYF.

This chain connects TRBV7-9 to TRBJ2-2; D is unclear. In germline, CDR1 is SEHNR, CDR2 FQNEAQ (reference sequence). Trimming shortened V by 6 bases and J by 4 bases, and 15 bases separated the two germline ends. The CDR3 loop spans 15 amino acids. The CDR3 is CASSQGPESTGELFF. The CDR3 coding sequence is TGTGCCAGCAGTCAAGGACCCGAAAGCACCGGGGAGCTGTTTTTT.

This clonotype was counted once. The junction departs from the called germline gene at one end, perhaps through a read error. The chain carries TRBV4-1 and TRBJ2-2; no reliable D call. Germline values: CDR1 MGHRA, CDR2 YSYEKL. This CDR3 is built from 15 residues. The CDR3 sequence is CAISYGILNTGELFF. CDR3 bases: TGCGCCATCAGCTACGGTATCCTCAACACCGGGGAGCTGTTTTTT.

This chain connects TRBV20-1 to TRBJ2-7; possibly TRBD1 for D (6 bases). The CDR3 spans 15 residues. Germline V gene data show CDR1 as DFQATT and CDR2 as SNEGSKA (reference sequence). Trimming shortened V by 0 bases and J by 0 bases, and 12 bases separated the two germline ends. The CDR3 here is CSARDHSGASYEQYF. The CDR3 DNA reads TGCAGTGCTAGAGATCACTCAGGGGCCTCCTACGAGCAGTACTTC.

This clonotype has only a few counts. The chain recombines TRBV19 with TRBJ2-1; 8 nucleotides align to TRBD2. The ends lost 6 bases at V and 4 bases at J; junction bases unmatched: 8. This CDR3 region has 15 residues. Germline values: CDR1 LNHDA, CDR2 SQIVND (reference sequence). CDR3 coding DNA: TGTGCCAGTAGCCCGAGTAGCGGGGATTACAATGAGCAGTTCTTC. Residues: CASSPSSGDYNEQFF.

The chain is built from TRBV7-9 and TRBJ1-1, with D perhaps matching TRBD1 (6 bases). Germline CDR1 SEHNR, CDR2 FQNEAQ (reference sequence). With 6 bases removed from V and 4 bases from J, the gap between germline ends came to 9 bases. CDR3 length equals 12 residues. This CDR3 is CASRGGFTEAFF. The CDR3 coding sequence is TGTGCCAGCAGAGGGGGGTTCACTGAAGCTTTCTTT.

V usage is TRBV7-9 and J usage is TRBJ2-2; D is possibly TRBD2 (5 bases). This CDR3 spans 17 amino acids. CDR1 is SEHNR, CDR2 FQNEAQ, per germline (reference sequence). Trimming left V 5 bases short and J 5 bases short, with 21 bases between. The CDR3 DNA sequence: TGTGCCAGCAGCCCCGAAGTCCGGGCTAGCAATACCGGGGAGCTGTTTTTT. Amino acid sequence: CASSPEVRASNTGELFF.

As to this clonotype: With a much larger clone just one base away, this may be a read error. The CDR3 region is CASSTSEVATYDSPLHF. CDR3 coding DNA: TGTGCCAGCAGTACCTCAGAGGTGGCAACATACGATTCACCCCTCCACTTT. This rearrangement joins TRBV3-1 to TRBJ1-6; no definite D call. CDR3 size: 17 residues. The V and J ends lost 6 bases and 8 bases respectively, with 23 bases between them. Germline loops: CDR1 LGHDT, CDR2 YNNKEL (reference sequence).

Remarks on this clonotype: A single base separates this from a much larger clone, so it may be a read error. The CDR3 protein is CASSQSFWKANEKLFF. The CDR3 DNA reads as TGCGCCAGCAGTCAATCGTTCTGGAAAGCTAATGAAAAACTGTTTTTT. The chain couples TRBV23-1 to TRBJ1-4; D is undetermined. TRBV23-1 falls under the ORF class, with uncertain function. This CDR3 has 16 amino acids. V shed 0 bases and J shed 3 bases, with 11 bases lying between them.

For this clonotype: This clone may be a read error of a much larger clone one base away. The V call is TRBV9, the J call TRBJ1-3; 8 positions match TRBD1. With V trimmed by 3 bases and J by 0 bases, 8 bases remained unmatched. Germline CDR1 reads SGDLS; CDR2 reads YYNGEE. The CDR3 is made up of 17 amino acids. The CDR3 sequence: CASSEATGGYSGNTIYF. DNA of the CDR3: TGTGCCAGCAGCGAAGCTACAGGGGGATACTCTGGAAACACCATATATTTT.

This clonotype was picked up many times. The rearrangement uses TRBV7-2 and TRBJ2-7, with 11 bases fitting TRBD2. CDR3 size: 15 residues. CDR1 and CDR2 (germline): SGHTA, FQGNSA. The trim removed 7 bases at V and 5 bases at J, leaving 10 bases unmatched. As DNA, the CDR3 is TGTGCCAGCATGCTAGCGGGAGGCGGGGGCCACGAGCAGTACTTC. Its translation is CASMLAGGGGHEQYF.

As concerns this clonotype: This may be a read error: a much more frequent sequence differs by one nucleotide. The chain has TRBV28 and TRBJ1-6; no clear D gene. The germline CDR1 and CDR2 sequences are MDHEN and SYDVKM. The length of the CDR3 is 13 residues. CDR3 DNA sequence: TGTGTCAGCAGTTTGGACTATAATTCACCCCTCCACTTT. Protein: CVSSLDYNSPLHF.

The CDR3 here is CASSPEIGQGKEKLFF. The CDR3 nucleotides read TGTGCCAGCAGCCCAGAAATAGGACAGGGGAAGGAAAAACTGTTTTTT. The rearrangement uses TRBV7-6 and TRBJ1-4, with 9 bases identical to TRBD1. The ends lost 5 bases at V and 8 bases at J; junction bases unmatched: 12. Looked up from germline, CDR1 is SGHVS and CDR2 is FNYEAQ. The CDR3 extends over 16 amino acids.

This clonotype was counted ten times or more. The chain joins TRBV6-2 or TRBV6-3 to TRBJ2-7; maybe TRBD2 (5 bases). The V and J ends lost 6 bases and 0 bases respectively, with 15 bases between them. The CDR3 has 15 residues. Germline CDR1 and CDR2: MNHEY and SVGEGT. The CDR3: CASSQRQNGSYEQYF. Here the CDR3 DNA reads TGTGCCAGCAGCCAGCGGCAGAACGGCTCCTACGAGCAGTACTTC.

This clonotype was seen many times. This chain links TRBV27 with TRBJ2-1; 13 bases align to TRBD2. Trimming at V came to 1 base and at J to 8 bases, leaving 5 bases not matched to a gene. The CDR3 is made up of 16 amino acids. Per germline, CDR1 MNHEY and CDR2 SMNVEV (reference sequence). The CDR3 nucleotides are TGTGCCAGCAGTTTATTGCGGACTAGCGGGAGCCATGAGCAGTTCTTC. Its translation: CASSLLRTSGSHEQFF.

This clonotype has at least ten counts. CDR3 bases: TGTGCCTTGCTGGACAAGCTTTCCTACGAGCAGTACTTC. This codes for CALLDKLSYEQYF. The rearrangement joins TRBV30 to TRBJ2-7; D might be TRBD1 (5 bases). Trimming removed 7 bases at V and 1 base at J, with 14 bases between. Germline CDR1 and CDR2: GTSNPN and SVGIG (reference sequence). This CDR3 comprises 13 residues.

Regarding this clonotype: Given a much more abundant clone one base away, this may be a read error. This sequence joins TRBV6-6 and TRBJ2-3; 10 nucleotides line up with TRBD2. Trimming at V came to 5 bases and at J to 2 bases, leaving 7 bases not matched to a gene. Per germline, CDR1 MNHNY and CDR2 SVGAGI (reference sequence). This CDR3 has 16 amino acids. The CDR3 sequence is CASSHILAGATDTQYF. CDR3 in DNA: TGTGCCAGCAGTCATATCCTAGCGGGGGCCACAGATACGCAGTATTTT.

Points on this clonotype: A much more abundant neighbour one base away suggests this may be a read error. The chain links TRBV4-3 to TRBJ1-1; the D gene is possibly TRBD1 (6 bases). This CDR3 contains 14 residues. Germline CDR1 reads LGHNA; CDR2 reads YSLEER. CDR3 sequence (DNA): TGCGCCAGCGGCCAAAACGACAGGAACCTTGAAGCTTTCTTT. Translated, it gives CASGQNDRNLEAFF.

This clonotype showed up just a few times. The V and J genes are TRBV12-3 or TRBV12-4 and TRBJ2-2, with a tentative D call TRBD2 (5 bases). V was clipped by 10 bases and J by 4 bases, with 13 bases between them. This CDR3 spans 13 amino acids. The DNA for the CDR3 is TGTGCCATCGACGGAGGTACCACCGGGGAGCTGTTTTTT. Its translation: CAIDGGTTGELFF.

This clonotype was recorded at least ten times. This rearrangement joins TRBV27 to TRBJ2-3; D not resolved. The CDR3 extends over 15 amino acids. CDR1 and CDR2 from the germline V gene are MNHEY and SMNVEV (reference sequence). V gave up 4 bases and J gave up 4 bases, with 15 bases separating them. CDR3 protein: CASSSPWEVPDTQYF. For the CDR3, the DNA is TGTGCCAGCAGTTCACCGTGGGAAGTCCCAGATACGCAGTATTTT.

To note about this clonotype: A much larger clone differs from this one at a single base, so this may be a read error. Lacking the conserved final phenylalanine or tryptophan, this CDR3 likely reflects a read error. The chain uses TRBV4-3 and TRBJ2-1; 14 bases line up with TRBD2. This CDR3 region has 17 residues. The germline V gene has CDR1 LGHNA and CDR2 YSLEER. V lost 4 bases to trimming and J lost 6 bases; unmatched junction nucleotides: 8. CDR3 amino acids: CASSPGTSGSYGNEQFL. The CDR3 bases are TGCGCCAGCAGCCCCGGGACTAGCGGGAGTTACGGCAATGAGCAGTTCCTC.